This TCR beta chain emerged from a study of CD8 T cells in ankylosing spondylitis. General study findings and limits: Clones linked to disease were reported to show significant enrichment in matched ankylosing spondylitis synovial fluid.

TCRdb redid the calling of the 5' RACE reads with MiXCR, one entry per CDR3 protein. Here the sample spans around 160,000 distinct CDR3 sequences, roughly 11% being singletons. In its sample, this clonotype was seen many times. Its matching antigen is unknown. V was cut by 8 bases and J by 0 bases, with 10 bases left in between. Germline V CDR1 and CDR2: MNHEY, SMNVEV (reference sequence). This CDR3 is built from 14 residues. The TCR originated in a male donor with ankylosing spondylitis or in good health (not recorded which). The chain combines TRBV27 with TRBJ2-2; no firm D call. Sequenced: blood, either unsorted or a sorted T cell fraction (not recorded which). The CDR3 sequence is CASGRITNTGELFF. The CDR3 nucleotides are TGTGCCAGCGGCAGGATAACGAACACCGGGGAGCTGTTTTTT.